This T cell receptor (beta chain) was sequenced for a study of blood T cell repertoires in COVID-19. Study details: T cells, B-cell-depleted T cells, or PBMCs supplied cDNA or gDNA.

Those who participated ranged in age from about 18 to 89 years and resided in about two dozen US areas. Symptom resolution, clearance, or two negative PCRs marked the recovered donors of Cohort 3. Germline V gene sequence: CDR1 SGHVS, CDR2 FNYEAQ. The trim removed 5 bases at V and 10 bases at J, leaving 13 bases unmatched. The CDR3 runs to 15 residues. The data were produced by immunoSEQ multiplex PCR, yet TCRdb's version contains in-frame clones alone and is incomplete. The sample consists of roughly 310,000 clones, around 89% of them appearing once. V is TRBV7-6 and J is TRBJ1-4; 7 bases agree with TRBD1. The source is a woman between 40 and 50 years old who had recovered from COVID-19. Sequenced material: PBMCs or T cells enriched from blood (not recorded which). CDR3 sequence reads: CASSTADRASGKLFF. CDR3 nucleotides: TGTGCCAGCAGCACAGCCGACAGGGCATCAGGAAAACTGTTTTTT.